A single sample gave rise to the 21 T cell receptor beta chains below, sequenced in a study of blood T cells in healthy people across ages. The use of a sample-barcoded 5' primer and a J-beta primer mix characterized a second PCR of roughly 6 to 11 cycles. TCRdb analysed the 5' RACE reads with MiXCR anew, one entry per CDR3 protein. This table has about 1,500,000 distinct CDR3 sequences, 28% appearing once. What was sequenced was blood. The receptors stem from a woman aged 25 to 39 in good health.

This clonotype was detected ten times or more. The rearrangement uses TRBV24-1 and TRBJ2-5; D remains unclear. The CDR3 has 15 residues. V was pared by 0 bases and J by 2 bases, with 9 bases between. Germline CDR1 KGHDR, CDR2 SFDVKD. The CDR3 DNA reads as TGTGCCACCAGTGATTTGACCTGGATACAAGAGACCCAGTACTTC. This codes for CATSDLTWIQETQYF.

The chain links TRBV21-1 to TRBJ2-1; whether TRBD1, the table's D call, matches the DNA was not checked. TRBV21-1 has pseudogene status. The CDR3 covers 16 residues. CDR3 sequence reads: CASSKDWAGAGYEQFF. CDR3 DNA: TGTGCCAGCAGCAAAGATTGGGCAGGGGCTGGCTACGAGCAGTTCTTC.

This clonotype was observed a handful of times. The V gene is TRBV6-1, the J gene TRBJ1-2; TRBD1 is a possible D gene (6 bases). This CDR3 has 17 amino acids. Germline-derived CDR1 and CDR2 are MNHNS and SASEGT. Trimming shortened V by 2 bases and J by 2 bases, and 18 bases separated the two germline ends. CDR3 sequence (DNA): TGTGCCAGCAGTGAATTTTCAGGGGCCCTCCCCAACTATGGCTACACCTTC. It yields the protein CASSEFSGALPNYGYTF.

This clonotype has more than one count but fewer than ten. The chain combines TRBV20-1 with TRBJ2-3, with 8 positions matching TRBD2. Trimming removed 2 bases from V and 3 bases from J; junction bases left unmatched: 4. This CDR3 spans 14 amino acids. Germline V gives CDR1 DFQATT, CDR2 SNEGSKA (reference sequence). The CDR3, as DNA: TGCAGTGCTAGATATAGCGGGGCGACAGATACGCAGTATTTT. Its translation: CSARYSGATDTQYF.

This rearrangement joins TRBV28 to TRBJ2-7, with D possibly being TRBD2 (6 bases). Germline V gives CDR1 MDHEN, CDR2 SYDVKM. The CDR3 sequence is 13 residues long. With 10 bases removed from V and 0 bases from J, the gap between germline ends came to 13 bases. This CDR3 reads CATLAPSSYEQYF. The CDR3 DNA follows: TGTGCCACTCTAGCGCCGAGCTCCTACGAGCAGTACTTC. Using reference TRBV28 and TRBJ2-7 for the parts outside the CDR3, the full variable domain is DVKVTQSSRYLVKRTGEKVFLECVQDMDHENMFWYRQDPGLGLRLIYFSYDVKMKEKGDIPEGYSVSREKKERFSLILESASTNQTSMYLCATLAPSSYEQYFGPGTRLTVT.

The chain recombines TRBV6-2 or TRBV6-3 with TRBJ2-5; perhaps TRBD2 as D (6 bases). The length of the CDR3 is 14 residues. V lost 5 bases to trimming and J lost 1 base, with 11 bases between them. Per the germline V gene, CDR1 is MNHEY and CDR2 is SVGEGT. CDR3 in DNA: TGTGCCAGCAGTCAACCTAGCGCCCAAGAGACCCAGTACTTC. It translates to CASSQPSAQETQYF.

This clonotype was found a few times. The V call is TRBV2, the J call TRBJ2-4, with D possibly matching TRBD1 (6 bases). The germline V gene has CDR1 SNHLY and CDR2 FYNNEI. The CDR3 contains 12 residues. Trimming took off 8 bases at V and 12 bases at J, with 17 bases between the two ends. The CDR3, as DNA: TGTGCCAGCCGGGTGCTGGGGGACAATCAGTACTTC. It yields the protein CASRVLGDNQYF.

This sequence joins TRBV2 and TRBJ1-4; D might be TRBD1 (5 bases). The CDR3 extends over 13 amino acids. Trimming shortened V by 7 bases and J by 8 bases, and 14 bases separated the two germline ends. The germline V gene has CDR1 SNHLY and CDR2 FYNNEI. The CDR3 spells CASNGDPAEKLFF. In DNA, the CDR3 is TGTGCCAGCAATGGGGACCCTGCAGAAAAACTGTTTTTT.

This clonotype has ten or more counts. The V and J genes are TRBV9 and TRBJ2-7, with unresolved D. The CDR3 runs to 15 residues. The germline gives CDR1 SGDLS, CDR2 YYNGEE. V was pared by 3 bases and J by 3 bases, with 16 bases between. In DNA form, the CDR3 reads TGTGCCAGCAGCGAAAGGACGGGTTTCGACTACGAGCAGTACTTC. Translated: CASSERTGFDYEQYF. Full variable domain (outside the CDR3, taken from reference TRBV9 and TRBJ2-7): DSGVTQTPKHLITATGQRVTLRCSPRSGDLSVYWYQQSLDQGLQFLIQYYNGEERAKGNILERFSAQQFPDLHSELNLSSLELGDSALYFCASSERTGFDYEQYFGPGTRLTVT.

CDR3 sequence reads: CASSPASGSTYEQYF. The DNA for the CDR3 is TGTGCCAGCAGCCCCGCCTCCGGGAGCACATACGAGCAGTACTTC. The V gene is TRBV7-9, the J gene TRBJ2-4; weak D call: TRBD2 (6 bases). TRBJ2-7 matches the DNA end more closely, so the J call is doubtful. CDR1 and CDR2 from the germline V gene are SEHNR and FQNEAQ (reference sequence). The CDR3 length is 15 residues.

This chain links TRBV20-1 with TRBJ2-5, with D hard to call. Germline V CDR1 and CDR2: DFQATT, SNEGSKA (reference sequence). V was clipped by 1 base and J by 5 bases, with 14 bases between them. This CDR3 is built from 14 residues. The CDR3 sequence: CSARVTLGLETQYF. In nucleotides, the CDR3 is TGCAGTGCTAGAGTTACCTTGGGGTTGGAGACCCAGTACTTC.

A note on this clonotype: Being one base from a much bigger clone, this may be a read error. The CDR3 nucleotides are TGTGCCAGCACGAGACTGGGGGCTTACGAGCAGTACTTC. Amino acids: CASTRLGAYEQYF. The V call is TRBV28, the J call TRBJ2-1; D perhaps matches TRBD1 (6 bases). The end of the DNA aligns better with TRBJ2-7, so the J call may be wrong. The length of the CDR3 is 13 residues. The germline V gene has CDR1 MDHEN and CDR2 SYDVKM.

This clonotype was found once. A much larger clonotype is one base distant, so this may be a read error. The V call is TRBV6-2 or TRBV6-3, the J call TRBJ1-2, with D tentatively TRBD1 (5 bases). The CDR3 is 16 amino acids. Germline lookup yields CDR1 MNHEY and CDR2 SVGEGT. The CDR3 DNA is TGTGTCAGCAGTTACGGGACGGCCTTAGGAACTTATGGCTACACCTTC. It translates to CVSSYGTALGTYGYTF.

The chain joins TRBV6-5 to TRBJ1-2; D perhaps matches TRBD1 (5 bases). Germline CDR1 reads MNHEY; CDR2 reads SVGAGI. V was clipped by 6 bases and J by 5 bases, with 16 bases between them. The CDR3 totals 14 residues. The CDR3 DNA sequence: TGTGCCAGCAGAAGGGACCGACCTCCTTATGGCTACACCTTC. It codes for CASRRDRPPYGYTF.

This clonotype was recorded a few times. This chain joins TRBV2 and TRBJ2-7, with unresolved D. The CDR3 is made up of 12 amino acids. V was shortened by 4 bases and J by 7 bases, with 11 bases between the two germline ends. Germline assignment: CDR1 SNHLY and CDR2 FYNNEI. This CDR3 is CASSVAPWEQYF. CDR3 bases: TGTGCCAGCAGTGTAGCCCCGTGGGAGCAGTACTTC.

The chain is built from TRBV4-1 and TRBJ2-1; D perhaps matches TRBD2 (6 bases). CDR1 and CDR2 (germline): MGHRA, YSYEKL. The CDR3 totals 14 residues. V lost 3 bases and J 6 bases, leaving 12 bases between the germline ends. CDR3 in amino acids: CASSQSGSLNEQFF. CDR3 nucleotides: TGCGCCAGCAGCCAGTCCGGGAGTCTCAATGAGCAGTTCTTC.

The gene calls are TRBV29-1 and TRBJ2-3, with D possibly TRBD2 on 5 matching bases. Germline CDR1 and CDR2: SQVTM and ANQGSEA. CDR3 size: 15 residues. V lost 7 bases, J lost 1 base, and 18 bases lay in between. CDR3 protein: CSAGKILGGTDTQYF. CDR3 DNA sequence: TGCAGCGCCGGGAAGATTTTGGGAGGCACAGATACGCAGTATTTT.

This clonotype came up a few times. J is TRBJ1-2 and V is TRBV20-1; 7 bases fit TRBD1. The CDR3 contains 19 residues. Germline values: CDR1 DFQATT, CDR2 SNEGSKA (reference sequence). Trimming at V came to 2 bases and at J to 0 bases, leaving 18 bases not matched to a gene. CDR3 DNA sequence: TGCAGTGCTAGACCGGGACAGTCTTATGGGTCGGAAGCTAACTATGGCTACACCTTC. Residues: CSARPGQSYGSEANYGYTF.

The chain carries TRBV10-3 and TRBJ2-7; 12 bases are shared with TRBD2. The CDR3 sequence is 13 residues long. V was pared by 11 bases and J by 4 bases, with 6 bases of the junction left unmatched. Germline V gene data show CDR1 as ENHRY and CDR2 as SYGVKD. CDR3 DNA sequence: TGTGCCGTATCCGGGACTAGCGGGTACGAGCAGTACTTC. It specifies CAVSGTSGYEQYF.

The chain combines TRBV29-1 with TRBJ2-3; maybe TRBD1 (5 bases). CDR1 and CDR2 (germline): SQVTM, ANQGSEA. The CDR3 is 13 amino acids. Trimming shortened V by 8 bases and J by 2 bases, and 14 bases separated the two germline ends. DNA for the CDR3: TGCAGCTCTAAGAAGGGGATCACAGATACGCAGTATTTT. Translated, it gives CSSKKGITDTQYF.

In its sample, this clonotype was seen many times. The chain is built from TRBV29-1 and TRBJ2-7; tentatively, D is TRBD1 (6 bases). V gave up 7 bases and J gave up 3 bases, with 19 bases separating them. This CDR3 spans 14 amino acids. Looked up from germline, CDR1 is SQVTM and CDR2 is ANQGSEA. CDR3 loop: CSAQLPQGIYEQYF. The CDR3, as DNA: TGCAGCGCCCAACTCCCTCAGGGGATCTACGAGCAGTACTTC.